These 25 T cell receptor beta chains share one sample of origin, sequenced in a study of vaccination and CD4 T cells after COVID-19. Which antigens these TCRs recognize remains unknown. The study sequenced cultured CD4+ T cell DNA using the Oncomine TCR Beta short-read assay. TCRdb fed the PCR reads into MiXCR, producing one record per CDR3 protein. The table lists about 15,000 distinct CDR3 sequences, roughly 49% of them singletons. Regarding treatment: roughly ten-day PBMC culture with coronavirus spike peptide pools or control peptides (ViraFEST assay). Sample: CD4+ T cells from blood, cultured in vitro, taken before SARS-CoV-2 vaccination. Every receptor here comes from a human donor who had recovered from COVID-19.

This clonotype was picked up one time. The gene calls are TRBV20-1 and TRBJ2-7; a possible D gene is TRBD1 (6 bases). The CDR3 runs to 14 residues. Germline CDR1 DFQATT, CDR2 SNEGSKA (reference sequence). The V end lost 5 bases, the J end lost 2 bases, and 16 bases lay between the germline ends. CDR3 protein: CSAQEGGFPYEQYF. In DNA form, the CDR3 reads TGCAGTGCTCAAGAAGGGGGTTTTCCCTACGAGCAGTACTTC.

The CDR3 loop is CASTPGNTYNEQFF. The CDR3, as DNA: TGTGCCAGCACCCCCGGGAATACCTACAATGAGCAGTTCTTC. The rearrangement joins TRBV27 to TRBJ2-1; D possibly corresponds to TRBD2 (5 bases). V was trimmed by 7 bases and J by 2 bases, leaving 12 bases between them. The CDR3 contains 14 residues. Germline loops: CDR1 MNHEY, CDR2 SMNVEV (reference sequence).

This clonotype showed up just a few times. The rearrangement links TRBV27 to TRBJ1-4, with D possibly TRBD1 on 6 matching bases. The V end was cut by 3 bases, the J end by 10 bases, with 12 bases between. The germline V gene encodes CDR1 MNHEY and CDR2 SMNVEV (reference sequence). The CDR3 has 13 residues. CDR3 coding DNA: TGTGCCAGCAGTTTGGGCAGGGGTCGAAAACTGTTTTTT. Protein sequence: CASSLGRGRKLFF.

V is TRBV20-1 and J is TRBJ2-5, with 10 bases identical to TRBD2. With 1 base clipped from V and 5 bases from J, the junction kept 7 bases outside the gene matches. The CDR3 loop spans 15 amino acids. In germline, CDR1 is DFQATT, CDR2 SNEGSKA (reference sequence). CDR3 loop: CSARVASGSGETQYF. The CDR3 coding sequence is TGCAGTGCTAGAGTGGCTAGCGGGAGCGGCGAGACCCAGTACTTC.

This clonotype was counted between two and nine times. J is TRBJ2-2 and V is TRBV20-1; tentatively, D is TRBD1 or TRBD2 (7 bases each). Germline lookup yields CDR1 DFQATT and CDR2 SNEGSKA (reference sequence). CDR3 length equals 15 residues. The germline V and J ends were trimmed by 4 bases and 5 bases, with 17 bases remaining between them. The CDR3 DNA follows: TGCAGTGCTACAACCGGGACAGCGGGAACCGGGGAGCTGTTTTTT. It codes for CSATTGTAGTGELFF.

In this sample, this clonotype turned up a few times. The DNA for the CDR3 is TGTGCCAGTCGGGAGGCGACAGGGAACAATCAGCCCCAGCATTTT. Its translation: CASREATGNNQPQHF. The chain recombines TRBV2 with TRBJ1-5, with 7 bases that match TRBD1. The CDR3 contains 15 residues. Germline V gene data show CDR1 as SNHLY and CDR2 as FYNNEI. Trimming took 9 bases from V and 3 from J; bases not matched to a gene: 11. Full variable domain (missing parts from reference TRBV2 and TRBJ1-5): EPEVTQTPSHQVTQMGQEVILRCVPISNHLYFYWYRQILGQKVEFLVSFYNNEISEKSEIFDDQFSVERPDGSNFTLKIRSTKLEDSAMYFCASREATGNNQPQHFGDGTRLSIL.

The V and J genes are TRBV6-4 and TRBJ2-2, with 7 bases identical to TRBD1. Germline V CDR1 and CDR2: MRHNA, SNTAGT. This CDR3 has 13 residues. V lost 0 bases, J lost 8 bases, and 0 bases stayed unmatched. Here the CDR3 reads CASSDSDRGELFF. The CDR3 coding sequence is TGTGCCAGCAGTGACTCGGACAGGGGGGAGCTGTTTTTT.

This clonotype was counted only a few times. This chain links TRBV12-3 or TRBV12-4 with TRBJ2-7; 8 bases line up with TRBD2. Unmatched junction bases numbered 6, after V lost 3 bases and J lost 2 bases. The CDR3 loop spans 15 amino acids. This chain's CDR3 is CASSLLTSETYEQYF. CDR3 in DNA: TGTGCCAGCAGTTTGTTGACTAGCGAGACCTACGAGCAGTACTTC.

This clonotype was seen more than once but under ten times. The CDR3 sequence is CATSRGPWGGGDRQYF. Here the CDR3 DNA reads TGTGCCACCAGCAGAGGACCATGGGGAGGGGGAGACAGGCAGTACTTC. The V gene is TRBV15, the J gene TRBJ2-7; a possible D gene is TRBD2 (7 bases). Germline CDR1 LNHNV, CDR2 YYDKDF (reference sequence). This CDR3 contains 16 residues. Trimming shortened V by 1 base and J by 9 bases, and 22 bases separated the two germline ends.

The V and J genes are TRBV27 and TRBJ2-6; perhaps TRBD1 as D (5 bases). V was cut by 3 bases and J by 1 base, with 10 bases left in between. Germline V gene lookup returns CDR1 MNHEY and CDR2 SMNVEV (reference sequence). CDR3 length equals 16 residues. The CDR3 here is CASSFPRTSGANVLTF. The DNA of the CDR3 is TGTGCCAGCAGTTTTCCCAGGACATCTGGGGCCAACGTCCTGACTTTC. Together with reference TRBV27 and TRBJ2-6, the CDR3 gives the full variable domain: EAQVTQNPRYLITVTGKKLTVTCSQNMNHEYMSWYRQDPGLGLRQIYYSMNVEVTDKGDVPEGYKVSRKEKRNFPLILESPSPNQTSLYFCASSFPRTSGANVLTFGAGSRLTVL.

CDR3 protein: CASSSGDRGLPPYNEQFF. The CDR3 DNA reads TGTGCCAGCAGCTCGGGGGACAGGGGGCTCCCCCCCTACAATGAGCAGTTCTTC. The chain recombines TRBV7-2 with TRBJ2-1; 12 bases fit TRBD1. Looked up from germline, CDR1 is SGHTA and CDR2 is FQGNSA. Trimming took 4 bases from V and 2 from J; bases not matched to a gene: 9. The CDR3 has 18 residues. Variable domain in full (rest from reference TRBV7-2 and TRBJ2-1): GAGVSQSPSNKVTEKGKDVELRCDPISGHTALYWYRQSLGQGLEFLIYFQGNSAPDKSGLPSDRFSAERTGGSVSTLTIQRTQQEDSAVYLCASSSGDRGLPPYNEQFFGPGTRLTVL.

Only a few counts were recorded for this clonotype. V usage is TRBV20-1 and J usage is TRBJ2-3; no reliable D call. The CDR3 runs 14 residues. Germline loops: CDR1 DFQATT, CDR2 SNEGSKA (reference sequence). With 5 bases removed from V and 2 bases from J, the gap between germline ends came to 14 bases. CDR3 sequence (DNA): TGCAGTGCTCCCCCCGCCGGATTCACAGATACGCAGTATTTT. Translating it yields CSAPPAGFTDTQYF.

The chain carries TRBV7-3 and TRBJ2-5; D gene uncertain. Trimming removed 2 bases at V and 4 bases at J, with 8 bases between. The CDR3 runs to 13 residues. Per germline, CDR1 SGHTA and CDR2 FQGTGA. The CDR3 DNA follows: TGTGCCAGCAGCTTAGGGCCTAGAGAGACCCAGTACTTC. This sequence encodes CASSLGPRETQYF.

There are a few counts of this clonotype. V is TRBV12-3 or TRBV12-4 and J is TRBJ1-6; D unresolved. V lost 8 bases and J lost 9, with 14 bases in between. This CDR3 is 13 amino acids long. DNA for the CDR3: TGTGCCAGCTCGCTATACCTTGGTTCACCCCTCCACTTT. Residues: CASSLYLGSPLHF.

The chain uses TRBV6-1 and TRBJ2-5; TRBD1 matches at 12 bases. Germline V gene sequence: CDR1 MNHNS, CDR2 SASEGT. Germline trimming cut 5 bases from V and 4 bases from J; bases unmatched to any gene: 5. The CDR3 runs 15 residues. This chain's CDR3 is CASSRDRGLVETQYF. CDR3 coding DNA: TGTGCCAGCAGTAGGGACAGGGGGCTGGTAGAGACCCAGTACTTC.

This chain connects TRBV10-1 to TRBJ2-3; 12 bases line up with TRBD2. Germline lookup yields CDR1 WNHNN and CDR2 SYGVQD (reference sequence). The CDR3 covers 20 residues. Trimming removed 4 bases from V and 0 bases from J; junction bases left unmatched: 14. Here the CDR3 reads CASSGLAGVESQGSTDTQYF. CDR3 sequence (DNA): TGCGCCAGCAGTGGACTAGCGGGAGTGGAGTCCCAAGGAAGCACAGATACGCAGTATTTT.

This clonotype was detected only a few times. The rearrangement joins TRBV7-2 to TRBJ2-7, with D uncertain. Germline lookup yields CDR1 SGHTA and CDR2 FQGNSA. The CDR3 covers 12 residues. The V end was cut by 2 bases, the J end by 4 bases, with 6 bases between. In DNA form, the CDR3 reads TGTGCCAGCAGCTTATTTGGTTACGAGCAGTACTTC. Translating gives CASSLFGYEQYF.

This clonotype appeared once. The chain combines TRBV6-2 or TRBV6-3 with TRBJ2-7, with D perhaps matching TRBD1 (5 bases). The CDR3 spans 13 residues. V was pared by 2 bases and J by 3 bases, with 8 bases between. The germline V gene has CDR1 MNHEY and CDR2 SVGEGT. CDR3 nucleotide sequence: TGTGCCAGCAGTTACCCCGACAGCTACGAGCAGTACTTC. This sequence encodes CASSYPDSYEQYF.

The chain couples TRBV5-1 to TRBJ1-4; no firm D call. Germline-derived CDR1 and CDR2 are SGHRS and YFSETQ. V lost 4 bases and J 7 bases, leaving 17 bases between the germline ends. The CDR3 totals 15 residues. The CDR3 DNA reads TGCGCCAGCAGCGACGGCCGAATCCGGGGTGAAAAACTGTTTTTT. As protein: CASSDGRIRGEKLFF.

The chain joins TRBV27 to TRBJ2-1; TRBD2 is a possible D gene (5 bases). Trimming took off 5 bases at V and 0 bases at J, with 23 bases between the two ends. CDR1 is MNHEY, CDR2 SMNVEV, per germline (reference sequence). The CDR3 is 19 residues long. The CDR3 region is CASSPRLLEGASSYNEQFF. CDR3 bases: TGTGCCAGCAGTCCTCGTTTGCTTGAGGGAGCGAGCTCCTACAATGAGCAGTTCTTC.

This clonotype showed up just a few times. The chain employs TRBV30 and TRBJ2-6; D is undetermined. The CDR3 covers 14 residues. Germline V gene lookup returns CDR1 GTSNPN and CDR2 SVGIG (reference sequence). The V end was cut by 1 base, the J end by 3 bases, with 7 bases between. As DNA, the CDR3 is TGTGCCTGGAGTGAGGGATTTGGGGCCAACGTCCTGACTTTC. Translation: CAWSEGFGANVLTF.

The chain combines TRBV18 with TRBJ1-5; D remains ambiguous. The ends were cut back, 5 bases at V and 2 bases at J, with 10 bases in the middle. This CDR3 is 14 amino acids long. Germline V gene lookup returns CDR1 KGHSH and CDR2 LQKENI. CDR3 DNA: TGTGCCAGCTCAAGGCAGTCTGGCAATCAGCCCCAGCATTTT. Amino acid sequence: CASSRQSGNQPQHF.

J is TRBJ1-5 and V is TRBV20-1, with D possibly being TRBD1 (6 bases). V was clipped by 5 bases and J by 2 bases, with 16 bases between them. Germline V lookup: CDR1 DFQATT, CDR2 SNEGSKA (reference sequence). The CDR3 contains 15 residues. CDR3 nucleotide sequence: TGCAGTGCTGACCGAACAGGGTACGGCAATCAGCCCCAGCATTTT. Translation: CSADRTGYGNQPQHF.

As concerns this clonotype: A much larger clonotype is one base distant, so this may be a read error. The chain employs TRBV27 and TRBJ2-5, with TRBD1 matching 7 bases. CDR3 size: 13 residues. With 8 bases clipped from V and 0 bases from J, the junction kept 3 bases outside the gene matches. Per the germline V gene, CDR1 is MNHEY and CDR2 is SMNVEV (reference sequence). Written as DNA, the CDR3 is TGTGCCAGCGGCAGGGGGTACCAAGAGACCCAGTACTTC. Translating it yields CASGRGYQETQYF.

This clonotype was seen a handful of times. The chain carries TRBV20-1 and TRBJ2-5, with TRBD2 matching over 9 bases. The germline CDR1 and CDR2 sequences are DFQATT and SNEGSKA (reference sequence). CDR3 length: 16 residues. Trimming took 1 base from V and 0 from J; bases not matched to a gene: 6. In DNA form, the CDR3 reads TGCAGTGCTAGAGTAGTACTAGCGGGCTACCAAGAGACCCAGTACTTC. Residues: CSARVVLAGYQETQYF.